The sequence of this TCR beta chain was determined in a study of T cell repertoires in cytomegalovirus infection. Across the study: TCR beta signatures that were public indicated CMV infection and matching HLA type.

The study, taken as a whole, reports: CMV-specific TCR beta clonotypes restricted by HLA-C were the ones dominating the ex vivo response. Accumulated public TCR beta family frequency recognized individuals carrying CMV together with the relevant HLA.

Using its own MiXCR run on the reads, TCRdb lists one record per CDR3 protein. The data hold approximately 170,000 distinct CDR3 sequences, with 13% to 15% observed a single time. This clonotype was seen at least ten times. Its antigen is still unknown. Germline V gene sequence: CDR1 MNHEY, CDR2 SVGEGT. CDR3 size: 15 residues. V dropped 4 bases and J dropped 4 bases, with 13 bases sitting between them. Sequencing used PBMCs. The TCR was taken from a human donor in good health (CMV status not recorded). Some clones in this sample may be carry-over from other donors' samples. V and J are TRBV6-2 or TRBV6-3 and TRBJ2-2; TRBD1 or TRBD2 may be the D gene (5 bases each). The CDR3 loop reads CASSWFRGATGELFF. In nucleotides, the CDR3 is TGTGCCAGCAGTTGGTTTCGAGGGGCCACCGGGGAGCTGTTTTTT.